One and the same sample provided the 27 T cell receptor beta chains below, sequenced in a study of T cell responses to AZD1222 COVID-19 vaccine. Libraries were prepared by immunoSEQ multiplex PCR; TCRdb keeps only in-frame clonotypes and omits some of them. There are some 130,000 clones in the sample; approximately 86% occur only once, and 1.5% lies in the top ten. This specimen consisted of peripheral blood, obtained on day 0 of AZD1222 vaccination. Receptors originate from an adult in good health.

The chain is built from TRBV2 and TRBJ2-5, with D tentatively TRBD2 (5 bases). V lost 2 bases, J lost 1 base, and 8 bases lay in between. This CDR3 is built from 14 residues. Germline loops: CDR1 SNHLY, CDR2 FYNNEI. The CDR3 coding sequence is TGTGCCAGCAGTGAACTGGCGGGCCAAGAGACCCAGTACTTC. Protein product: CASSELAGQETQYF.

This clone was seen once. V and J are TRBV12-3 or TRBV12-4 and TRBJ1-2, with D uncertain. CDR3 size: 12 residues. V lost 3 bases, J lost 6 bases, and 8 bases lay in between. The CDR3 DNA follows: TGTGCCAGCAGTTTCACGGCTAATGGCTACACCTTC. Encoded protein: CASSFTANGYTF.

The chain has TRBV7-9 and TRBJ2-3; 8 nucleotides align to TRBD1. V lost 0 bases, J lost 4 bases, and 3 bases stayed unmatched. The length of the CDR3 is 15 residues. Germline-derived CDR1 and CDR2 are SEHNR and FQNEAQ (reference sequence). CDR3 coding DNA: TGTGCCAGCAGCTTAGCGGCAGGGGGCCCAGATACGCAGTATTTT. Translating it yields CASSLAAGGPDTQYF.

The V gene is TRBV28, the J gene TRBJ1-5; 7 bases fit TRBD1. Losses at the gene ends were 9 bases for V and 3 bases for J; bases not matched to a gene: 5. Germline V gene lookup returns CDR1 MDHEN and CDR2 SYDVKM. CDR3 size: 13 residues. DNA for the CDR3: TGTGCCAGTATACAGGGGAACAATCAGCCCCAGCATTTT. Its protein is CASIQGNNQPQHF.

This rearrangement joins TRBV11-1 to TRBJ1-1, with D perhaps TRBD1 (5 bases). The CDR3 has 14 amino acids. Germline V gives CDR1 SGHAT, CDR2 FQDESV (reference sequence). V was trimmed by 2 bases and J by 5 bases, leaving 12 bases between them. The CDR3 DNA is TGTGCCAGCAGCTTATTCGGGCAGGGTACTGAAGCTTTCTTT. Translation gives CASSLFGQGTEAFF. Variable domain in full (rest from reference TRBV11-1 and TRBJ1-1): EAEVAQSPRYKITEKSQAVAFWCDPISGHATLYWYRQILGQGPELLVQFQDESVVDDSQLPKDRFSAERLKGVDSTLKIQPAELGDSAMYLCASSLFGQGTEAFFGQGTRLTVV.

This clone was counted only a few times. The chain is built from TRBV28 and TRBJ2-7; 8 positions agree with TRBD1. V trimming: 2 bases; J trimming: 3 bases; junction bases outside the gene matches: 9. The germline V gene encodes CDR1 MDHEN and CDR2 SYDVKM. CDR3 length equals 16 residues. CDR3: CASSLPPLQGGYEQYF. The CDR3 DNA sequence: TGTGCCAGCAGTTTACCCCCTTTACAGGGGGGCTACGAGCAGTACTTC.

The genes are TRBV7-9 and TRBJ2-7; D not resolved. The CDR3 runs 12 residues. V was cut by 4 bases and J by 7 bases, with 11 bases left in between. Germline CDR1 SEHNR, CDR2 FQNEAQ (reference sequence). CDR3 sequence (DNA): TGTGCCAGCAGCTCCGCCGTTGGTGAGCAGTACTTC. Its protein is CASSSAVGEQYF.

This chain uses TRBV7-6 with TRBJ1-4, with TRBD1 matching over 7 bases. Germline V gives CDR1 SGHVS, CDR2 FNYEAQ. The length of the CDR3 is 16 residues. Trimming took 4 bases from V and 8 from J; bases not matched to a gene: 13. CDR3 residues: CASSSITGETKEKLFF. In DNA, the CDR3 is TGTGCCAGCAGCTCGATTACAGGGGAGACGAAGGAAAAACTGTTTTTT. The whole variable domain, remainder taken from reference TRBV7-6 and TRBJ1-4, is GAGVSQSPRYKVTKRGQDVALRCDPISGHVSLYWYRQALGQGPEFLTYFNYEAQQDKSGLPNDRFSAERPEGSISTLTIQRTEQRDSAMYRCASSSITGETKEKLFFGSGTQLSVL.

The chain joins TRBV28 to TRBJ1-2; 10 nucleotides align to TRBD1. Per the germline V gene, CDR1 is MDHEN and CDR2 is SYDVKM. CDR3 length: 15 amino acids. V was clipped by 4 bases and J by 3 bases; unmatched bases: 5. CDR3 protein: CASSSGTGVYYGYTF. CDR3 coding DNA: TGTGCCAGCAGTTCCGGGACAGGGGTTTACTATGGCTACACCTTC.

The V gene is TRBV5-1, the J gene TRBJ2-3, with 9 positions matching TRBD2. Germline V gene lookup returns CDR1 SGHRS and CDR2 YFSETQ. The ends lost 2 bases at V and 1 base at J; junction bases unmatched: 11. The length of the CDR3 is 18 residues. DNA for the CDR3: TGCGCCAGCAGCTTTTACAGCGGGGGGCCGGCGCGCACAGATACGCAGTATTTT. Translation gives CASSFYSGGPARTDTQYF. Based on the CDR3 plus reference TRBV5-1 and TRBJ2-3, the full variable domain is KAGVTQTPRYLIKTRGQQVTLSCSPISGHRSVSWYQQTPGQGLQFLFEYFSETQRNKGNFPGRFSGRQFSNSRSEMNVSTLELGDSALYLCASSFYSGGPARTDTQYFGPGTRLTVL.

The genes are TRBV24-1 and TRBJ2-3, with TRBD2 matching over 7 bases. Germline V gene sequence: CDR1 KGHDR, CDR2 SFDVKD. The CDR3 loop spans 13 amino acids. V lost 3 bases to trimming and J lost 4 bases; unmatched junction nucleotides: 0. CDR3 DNA sequence: TGTGCCACCAGTGATACTAGCGCAGATACGCAGTATTTT. Its translation is CATSDTSADTQYF.

The chain carries TRBV9 and TRBJ2-5, with D possibly TRBD1 on 6 matching bases. The CDR3 sequence is 17 residues long. Trimming took off 0 bases at V and 3 bases at J, with 18 bases between the two ends. Germline-derived CDR1 and CDR2 are SGDLS and YYNGEE. The CDR3 nucleotides are TGTGCCAGCAGCGTAGAGGCCTCCAGAGGGGGTGAAGAGACCCAGTACTTC. This gives the protein CASSVEASRGGEETQYF. The variable domain in full, with the rest retrieved from reference TRBV9 and TRBJ2-5, is DSGVTQTPKHLITATGQRVTLRCSPRSGDLSVYWYQQSLDQGLQFLIQYYNGEERAKGNILERFSAQQFPDLHSELNLSSLELGDSALYFCASSVEASRGGEETQYFGPGTRLLVL.

The V and J genes are TRBV24-1 and TRBJ1-2; weak D call: TRBD1 (6 bases). The CDR3 totals 15 residues. Trimming left V 2 bases short and J 2 bases short, with 11 bases between. CDR1 and CDR2 from the germline V gene are KGHDR and SFDVKD. CDR3 coding DNA: TGTGCCACCAGTGATTCGATTACAGGGAACTATGGCTACACCTTC. Amino acid sequence: CATSDSITGNYGYTF.

The chain links TRBV7-9 to TRBJ1-6; the D gene is possibly TRBD1 (6 bases). The V end lost 5 bases, the J end lost 5 bases, and 10 bases lay between the germline ends. Germline loops: CDR1 SEHNR, CDR2 FQNEAQ (reference sequence). The CDR3 contains 14 residues. CDR3 in DNA: TGTGCCAGCAGCCTGGACAGCCATAATTCACCCCTCCACTTT. Its protein is CASSLDSHNSPLHF.

The V and J genes are TRBV19 and TRBJ1-4; tentatively, D is TRBD1 (5 bases). CDR3 length: 15 residues. Trimming removed 6 bases at V and 0 bases at J, with 11 bases between. Germline V gene data show CDR1 as LNHDA and CDR2 as SQIVND (reference sequence). The CDR3 DNA is TGTGCCAGTAGCACTTTGACAGCAACTAATGAAAAACTGTTTTTT. It yields the protein CASSTLTATNEKLFF.

The chain recombines TRBV7-9 with TRBJ2-1, with D possibly being TRBD1 or TRBD2 (5 bases each). The CDR3 runs 16 residues. Trimming removed 1 base from V and 10 bases from J, with 20 bases in between. Germline values: CDR1 SEHNR, CDR2 FQNEAQ (reference sequence). The CDR3 DNA is TGTGCCAGCAGCTTAGGCGGCAGGTGGGACCCTTGGGAGCAGTTCTTC. Translating gives CASSLGGRWDPWEQFF. The entire variable domain, with the rest obtained from reference TRBV7-9 and TRBJ2-1, is as follows: DTGVSQNPRHKITKRGQNVTFRCDPISEHNRLYWYRQTLGQGPEFLTYFQNEAQLEKSRLLSDRFSAERPKGSFSTLEIQRTEQGDSAMYLCASSLGGRWDPWEQFFGPGTRLTVL.

CDR3 nucleotides: TGTGCCAGCAGCCAACTCCCGGCTGGGGAGCTGTTTTTT. Translated: CASSQLPAGELFF. The rearrangement links TRBV16 to TRBJ2-2, with no clear D. This CDR3 is built from 13 residues. From germline, CDR1 is KGHSY and CDR2 FQNENV. V lost 2 bases to trimming and J lost 8 bases, with 9 bases between them.

The chain links TRBV5-1 to TRBJ2-1; D is unclear. This CDR3 spans 15 amino acids. V shed 4 bases and J shed 2 bases, with 13 bases lying between them. CDR1 is SGHRS, CDR2 YFSETQ, per germline. Here the CDR3 reads CASSPNGSPYNEQFF. In DNA, the CDR3 is TGCGCCAGCAGCCCGAACGGATCCCCCTACAATGAGCAGTTCTTC.

This clone was detected once. This chain connects TRBV18 to TRBJ1-4, with D maybe TRBD1 (5 bases). CDR3 size: 16 residues. Trimming took 2 bases from V and 0 from J, leaving 10 bases between them. Germline V CDR1 and CDR2: KGHSH, LQKENI. CDR3: CASSPGGVTTNEKLFF. The CDR3 DNA reads as TGTGCCAGCTCACCAGGGGGAGTTACAACTAATGAAAAACTGTTTTTT.

This clone was detected a few times. The chain combines TRBV4-1 with TRBJ2-7; 10 bases map to TRBD1. The CDR3 consists of 16 residues. Trimming took 0 bases from V and 3 from J; bases not matched to a gene: 5. CDR1 and CDR2 from the germline V gene are MGHRA and YSYEKL. The CDR3 DNA reads TGCGCCAGCAGCCAAGAACGGGGGACAGGGGTCTACGAGCAGTACTTC. Translated: CASSQERGTGVYEQYF.

V and J are TRBV5-8 and TRBJ2-7; tentatively, D is TRBD1 (6 bases). Trimming took 5 bases from V and 2 from J, leaving 11 bases between them. In germline, CDR1 is SGHTS, CDR2 YDEGEE. The CDR3 length is 13 residues. The CDR3 DNA reads as TGTGCCAGCAGACTCCAGGGGACCTACGAGCAGTACTTC. It translates to CASRLQGTYEQYF.

The gene calls are TRBV19 and TRBJ2-7, with 8 bases matching TRBD2. V dropped 6 bases and J dropped 0; count of bases not matched to a gene: 7. The length of the CDR3 is 15 residues. Germline-derived CDR1 and CDR2 are LNHDA and SQIVND (reference sequence). The CDR3 sequence: CASSTSSGPSYEQYF. In DNA form, the CDR3 reads TGTGCCAGTAGCACCTCTAGCGGGCCCTCCTACGAGCAGTACTTC.

V is TRBV5-1 and J is TRBJ2-7, with a weak D call TRBD2 (5 bases). This CDR3 is 12 amino acids long. CDR1 and CDR2 from the germline V gene are SGHRS and YFSETQ. Deletions cut 4 bases from V and 3 bases from J, with 8 bases between. CDR3 region: CASSGSYYEQYF. The CDR3 DNA follows: TGCGCCAGCAGCGGGAGTTACTACGAGCAGTACTTC.

The chain links TRBV18 to TRBJ2-2; no definite D call. In germline, CDR1 is KGHSH, CDR2 LQKENI. The CDR3 consists of 13 residues. V was clipped by 3 bases and J by 5 bases, with 7 bases between them. The DNA for the CDR3 is TGTGCCAGCTCACCTTTAGAGACCGGGGAGCTGTTTTTT. It yields the protein CASSPLETGELFF.

The chain recombines TRBV2 with TRBJ1-1, with D possibly being TRBD1 (6 bases). Trimming removed 5 bases at V and 1 base at J, with 23 bases between. Germline-derived CDR1 and CDR2 are SNHLY and FYNNEI. The CDR3 has 18 residues. CDR3 sequence: CASSFNPLSTGKNTEAFF. CDR3 sequence (DNA): TGTGCCAGCAGTTTCAACCCTCTGTCAACAGGGAAGAACACTGAAGCTTTCTTT.

The chain combines TRBV28 with TRBJ1-5; D unresolved. CDR3 length: 13 amino acids. V lost 11 bases to trimming and J lost 2 bases, with 13 bases between them. CDR1 MDHEN and CDR2 SYDVKM come from the germline V gene. The CDR3, as DNA: TGTGCCGGGAGCACAGTCGGCAATCAGCCCCAGCATTTT. This codes for CAGSTVGNQPQHF.

This chain links TRBV2 with TRBJ2-7, with TRBD1 identical over 11 bases. CDR1 is SNHLY and CDR2 is FYNNEI in the germline V gene. There are 13 residues in the CDR3. J gave up 6 bases and V 7 bases, and 5 bases lay outside the gene matches. This CDR3 is CASTKGQGGEQYF. The CDR3, as DNA: TGTGCCAGCACCAAGGGACAGGGGGGCGAGCAGTACTTC.